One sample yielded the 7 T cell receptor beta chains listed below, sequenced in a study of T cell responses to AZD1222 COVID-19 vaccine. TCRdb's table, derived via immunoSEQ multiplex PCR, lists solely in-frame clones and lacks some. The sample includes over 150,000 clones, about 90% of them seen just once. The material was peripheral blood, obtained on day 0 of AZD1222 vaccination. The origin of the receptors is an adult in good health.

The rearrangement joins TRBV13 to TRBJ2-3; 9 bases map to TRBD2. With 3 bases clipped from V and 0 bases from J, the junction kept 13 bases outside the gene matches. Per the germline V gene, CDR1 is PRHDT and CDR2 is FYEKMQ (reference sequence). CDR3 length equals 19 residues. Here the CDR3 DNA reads TGTGCCAGCAGCTTGGGAAGAGCGGGGGGCAAACCCAGCACAGATACGCAGTATTTT. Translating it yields CASSLGRAGGKPSTDTQYF.

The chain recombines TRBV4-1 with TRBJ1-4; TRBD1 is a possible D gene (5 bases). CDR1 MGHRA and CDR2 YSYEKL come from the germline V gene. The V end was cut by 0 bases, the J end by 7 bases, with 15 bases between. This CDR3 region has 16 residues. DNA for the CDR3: TGCGCCAGCAGCCAAGAAGAAGGCCAGGGTAGTGAAAAACTGTTTTTT. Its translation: CASSQEEGQGSEKLFF.

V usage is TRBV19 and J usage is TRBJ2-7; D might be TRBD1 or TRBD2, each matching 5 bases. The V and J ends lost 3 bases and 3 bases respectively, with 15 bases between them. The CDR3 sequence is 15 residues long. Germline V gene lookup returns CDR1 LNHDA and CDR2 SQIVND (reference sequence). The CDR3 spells CASSIGGDLNYEQYF. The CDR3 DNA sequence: TGTGCCAGTAGTATTGGGGGAGATCTCAACTACGAGCAGTACTTC.

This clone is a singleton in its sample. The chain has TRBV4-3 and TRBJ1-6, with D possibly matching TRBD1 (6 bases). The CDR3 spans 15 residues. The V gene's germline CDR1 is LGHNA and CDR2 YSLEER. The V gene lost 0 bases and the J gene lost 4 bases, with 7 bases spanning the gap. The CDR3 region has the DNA TGCGCCAGCAGCCAAGACGGACAGTATAATTCACCCCTCCACTTT. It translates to CASSQDGQYNSPLHF.

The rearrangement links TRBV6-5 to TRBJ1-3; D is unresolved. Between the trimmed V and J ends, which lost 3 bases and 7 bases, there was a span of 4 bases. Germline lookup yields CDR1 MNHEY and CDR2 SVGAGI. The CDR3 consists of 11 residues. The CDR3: CASSYLNTIYF. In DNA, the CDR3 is TGTGCCAGCAGTTATCTGAACACCATATATTTT.

Here the CDR3 DNA reads TGCGCCAGCAGCTTTCAGGGCAGGAACTCTGGGGCCAACGTCCTGACTTTC. Translating gives CASSFQGRNSGANVLTF. The rearrangement uses TRBV5-1 and TRBJ2-6; a weak D match, TRBD1 (5 bases). This CDR3 has 17 residues. CDR1 and CDR2 from the germline V gene are SGHRS and YFSETQ. V was pared by 2 bases and J by 0 bases, with 12 bases between.

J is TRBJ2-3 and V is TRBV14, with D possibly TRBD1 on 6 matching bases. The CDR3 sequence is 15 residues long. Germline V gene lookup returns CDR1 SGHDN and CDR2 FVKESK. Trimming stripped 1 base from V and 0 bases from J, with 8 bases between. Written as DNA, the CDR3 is TGTGCCAGCAGCCAAGCAGGGGTGAGCACAGATACGCAGTATTTT. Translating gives CASSQAGVSTDTQYF.